This T cell receptor beta chain was recorded in a study of shared T cell receptors in the human thymus. Repertoires were generated with immunoSEQ multiplex PCR, while TCRdb's copy carries only in-frame clones and drops some. The sample comprises 700,000 or so clones, roughly 88% of which are singletons, and more than 0.008% rests with the top ten. After removal of 5 bases from V and 2 bases from J, the junction contained 5 bases not matched to a gene. Per germline, CDR1 MDHEN and CDR2 SYDVKM. CDR3 length: 15 amino acids. Another study also made use of these data, one on human thymus T cells.

This receptor was taken from a girl under two years old with a congenital heart defect. Material for sequencing was thymocytes. The chain joins TRBV28 to TRBJ2-1; 8 bases align to TRBD2. The CDR3 protein is CASSPGGGPYNEQFF. The CDR3 DNA sequence: TGTGCCAGCAGTCCAGGCGGGGGGCCCTACAATGAGCAGTTCTTC. Looking up the rest from reference TRBV28 and TRBJ2-1 gives the full variable domain: DVKVTQSSRYLVKRTGEKVFLECVQDMDHENMFWYRQDPGLGLRLIYFSYDVKMKEKGDIPEGYSVSREKKERFSLILESASTNQTSMYLCASSPGGGPYNEQFFGPGTRLTVL.